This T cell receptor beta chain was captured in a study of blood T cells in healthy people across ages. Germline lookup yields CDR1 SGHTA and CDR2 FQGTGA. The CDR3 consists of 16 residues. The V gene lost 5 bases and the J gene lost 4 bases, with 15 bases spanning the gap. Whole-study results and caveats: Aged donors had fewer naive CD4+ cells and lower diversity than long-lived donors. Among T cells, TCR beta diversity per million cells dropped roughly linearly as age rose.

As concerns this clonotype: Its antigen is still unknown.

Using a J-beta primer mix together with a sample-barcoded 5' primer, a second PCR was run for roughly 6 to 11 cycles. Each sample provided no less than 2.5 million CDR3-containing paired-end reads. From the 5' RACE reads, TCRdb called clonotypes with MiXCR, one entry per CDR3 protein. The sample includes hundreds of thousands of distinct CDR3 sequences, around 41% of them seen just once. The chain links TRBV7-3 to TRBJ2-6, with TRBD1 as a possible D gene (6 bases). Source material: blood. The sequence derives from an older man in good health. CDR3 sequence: CASSPRQVSGANVLTF. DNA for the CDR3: TGTGCCAGCAGCCCCCGACAGGTTTCCGGGGCCAACGTCCTGACTTTC.